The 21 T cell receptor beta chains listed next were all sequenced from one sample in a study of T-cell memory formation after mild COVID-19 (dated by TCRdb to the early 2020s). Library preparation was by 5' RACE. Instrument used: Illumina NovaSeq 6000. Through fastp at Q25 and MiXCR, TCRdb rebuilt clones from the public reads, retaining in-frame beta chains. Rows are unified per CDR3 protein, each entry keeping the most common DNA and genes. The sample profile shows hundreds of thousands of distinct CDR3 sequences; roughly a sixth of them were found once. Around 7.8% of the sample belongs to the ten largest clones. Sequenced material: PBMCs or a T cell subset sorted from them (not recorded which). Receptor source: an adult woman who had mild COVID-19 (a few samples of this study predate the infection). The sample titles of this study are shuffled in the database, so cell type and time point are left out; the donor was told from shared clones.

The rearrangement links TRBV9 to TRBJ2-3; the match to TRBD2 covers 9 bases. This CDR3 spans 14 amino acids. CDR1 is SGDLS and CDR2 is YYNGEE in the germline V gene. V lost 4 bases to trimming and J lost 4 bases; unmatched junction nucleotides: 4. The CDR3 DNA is TGTGCCAGCAGCTTTAGCGGGGGAGCAGATACGCAGTATTTT. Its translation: CASSFSGGADTQYF. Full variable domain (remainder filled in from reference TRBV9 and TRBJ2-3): DSGVTQTPKHLITATGQRVTLRCSPRSGDLSVYWYQQSLDQGLQFLIQYYNGEERAKGNILERFSAQQFPDLHSELNLSSLELGDSALYFCASSFSGGADTQYFGPGTRLTVL.

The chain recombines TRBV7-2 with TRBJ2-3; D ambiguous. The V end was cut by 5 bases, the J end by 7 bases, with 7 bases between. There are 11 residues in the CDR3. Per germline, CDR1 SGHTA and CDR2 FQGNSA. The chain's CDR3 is CASSPGNTQYF. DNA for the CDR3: TGTGCCAGCAGCCCCGGAAATACGCAGTATTTT.

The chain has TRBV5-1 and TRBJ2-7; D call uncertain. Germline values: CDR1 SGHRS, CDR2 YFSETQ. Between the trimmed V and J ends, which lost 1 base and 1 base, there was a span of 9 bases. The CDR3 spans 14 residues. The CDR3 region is CASSLLTGSYEQYF. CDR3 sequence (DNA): TGCGCCAGCAGCTTGCTCACCGGTTCCTACGAGCAGTACTTC.

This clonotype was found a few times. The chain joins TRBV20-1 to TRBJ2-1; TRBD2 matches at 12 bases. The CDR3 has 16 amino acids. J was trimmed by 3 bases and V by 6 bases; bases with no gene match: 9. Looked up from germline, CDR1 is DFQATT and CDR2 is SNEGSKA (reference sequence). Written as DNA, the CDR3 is TGCAGTGCCCCATCTCTGACTAGCGGGGGCTACAATGAGCAGTTCTTC. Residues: CSAPSLTSGGYNEQFF.

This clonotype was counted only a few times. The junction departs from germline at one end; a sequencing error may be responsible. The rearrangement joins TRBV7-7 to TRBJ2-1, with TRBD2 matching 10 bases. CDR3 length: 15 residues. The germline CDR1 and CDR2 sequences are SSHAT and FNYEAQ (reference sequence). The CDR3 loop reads CASSLVSGRANEQFF. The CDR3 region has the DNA TGTGCTAGCAGCTTAGTCAGCGGGAGGGCCAATGAGCAGTTCTTC. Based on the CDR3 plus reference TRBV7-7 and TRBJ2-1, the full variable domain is GAGVSQSPRYKVTKRGQDVTLRCDPISSHATLYWYQQALGQGPEFLTYFNYEAQPDKSGLPSDRFSAERPEGSISTLTIQRTEQRDSAMYRCASSLVSGRANEQFFGPGTRLTVL.

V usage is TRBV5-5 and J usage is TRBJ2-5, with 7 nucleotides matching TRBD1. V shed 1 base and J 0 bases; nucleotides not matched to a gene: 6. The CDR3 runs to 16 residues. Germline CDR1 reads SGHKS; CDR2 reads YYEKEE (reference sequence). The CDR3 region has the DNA TGTGCCAGCAGCTTGACCGACAGGGCGTACCAAGAGACCCAGTACTTC. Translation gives CASSLTDRAYQETQYF.

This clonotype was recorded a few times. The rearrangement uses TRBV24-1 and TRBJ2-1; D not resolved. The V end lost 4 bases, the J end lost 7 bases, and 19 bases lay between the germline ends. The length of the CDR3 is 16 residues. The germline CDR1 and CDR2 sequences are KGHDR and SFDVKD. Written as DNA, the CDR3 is TGTGCCACCAGTGACTCACTACTATTTCGTGGAAATGAGCAGTTCTTC. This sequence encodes CATSDSLLFRGNEQFF.

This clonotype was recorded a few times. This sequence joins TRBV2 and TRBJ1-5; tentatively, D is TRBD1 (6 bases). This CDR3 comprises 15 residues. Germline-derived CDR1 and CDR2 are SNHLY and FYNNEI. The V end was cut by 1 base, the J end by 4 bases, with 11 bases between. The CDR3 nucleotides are TGTGCCAGCAGTGAAGAGGGGGGTGGAAATCAGCCCCAGCATTTT. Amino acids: CASSEEGGGNQPQHF.

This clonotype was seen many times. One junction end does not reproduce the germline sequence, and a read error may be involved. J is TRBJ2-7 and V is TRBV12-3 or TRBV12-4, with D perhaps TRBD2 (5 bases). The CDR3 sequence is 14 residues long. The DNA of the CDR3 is TGCGCCAGCAGCTTGGAGGCAGGCCCCTACGAGCAGTACTTC. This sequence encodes CASSLEAGPYEQYF.

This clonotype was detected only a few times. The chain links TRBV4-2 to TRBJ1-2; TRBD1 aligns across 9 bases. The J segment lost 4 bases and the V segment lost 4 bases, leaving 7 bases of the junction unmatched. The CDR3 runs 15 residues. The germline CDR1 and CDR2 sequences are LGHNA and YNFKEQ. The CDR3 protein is CASSPGTGKPYGYTF. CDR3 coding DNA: TGTGCCAGCAGCCCCGGGACAGGGAAGCCCTATGGCTACACCTTC.

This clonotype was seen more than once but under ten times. Here the CDR3 DNA reads TGTGCCAGCATTTCGGGGAACACTGAAGCTTTCTTT. This sequence encodes CASISGNTEAFF. The chain carries TRBV12-3 or TRBV12-4 and TRBJ1-1; D unresolved. The V end was cut by 7 bases, the J end by 1 base, with 7 bases between. The CDR3 runs 12 residues.

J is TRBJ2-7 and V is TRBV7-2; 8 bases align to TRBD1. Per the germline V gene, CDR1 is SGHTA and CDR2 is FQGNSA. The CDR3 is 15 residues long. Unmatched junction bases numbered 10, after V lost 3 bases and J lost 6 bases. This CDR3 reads CASSLAPGQGSEQYF. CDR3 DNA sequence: TGTGCCAGCAGCTTGGCCCCTGGACAGGGTTCCGAGCAGTACTTC.

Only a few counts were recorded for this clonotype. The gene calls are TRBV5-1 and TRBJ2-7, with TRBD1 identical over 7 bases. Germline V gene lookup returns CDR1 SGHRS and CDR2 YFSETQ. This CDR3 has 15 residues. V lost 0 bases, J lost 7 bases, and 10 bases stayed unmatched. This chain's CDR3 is CASSLEGTVPSEQYF. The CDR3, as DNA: TGCGCCAGCAGCTTGGAGGGGACAGTCCCCTCTGAGCAGTACTTC.

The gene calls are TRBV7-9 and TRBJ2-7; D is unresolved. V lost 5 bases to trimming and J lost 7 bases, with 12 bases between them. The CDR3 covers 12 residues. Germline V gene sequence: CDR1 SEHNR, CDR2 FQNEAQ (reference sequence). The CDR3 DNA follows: TGTGCCAGCAGCCCCCTCACCGGGGAGCAGTACTTC. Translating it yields CASSPLTGEQYF.

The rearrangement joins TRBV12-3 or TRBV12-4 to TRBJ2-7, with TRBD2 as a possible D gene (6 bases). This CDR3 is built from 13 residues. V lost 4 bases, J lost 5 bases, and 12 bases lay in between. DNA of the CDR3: TGTGCCAGCAGTTCTGGTGGGGGGAACGAGCAGTACTTC. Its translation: CASSSGGGNEQYF.

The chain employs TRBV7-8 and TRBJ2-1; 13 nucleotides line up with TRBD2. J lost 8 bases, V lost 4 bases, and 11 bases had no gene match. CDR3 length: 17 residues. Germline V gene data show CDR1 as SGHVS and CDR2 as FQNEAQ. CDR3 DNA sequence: TGTGCCAGCAGCTCCTGGACTAGCGGGAGCTCTTTTGATGAGCAGTTCTTC. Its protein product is CASSSWTSGSSFDEQFF.

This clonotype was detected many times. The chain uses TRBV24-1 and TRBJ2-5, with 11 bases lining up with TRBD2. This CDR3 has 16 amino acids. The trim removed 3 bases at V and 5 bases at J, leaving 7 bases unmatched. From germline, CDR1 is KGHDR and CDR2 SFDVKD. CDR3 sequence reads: CATSDPSPSGGETQYF. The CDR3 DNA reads TGTGCCACCAGTGATCCAAGTCCTAGCGGGGGGGAGACCCAGTACTTC.

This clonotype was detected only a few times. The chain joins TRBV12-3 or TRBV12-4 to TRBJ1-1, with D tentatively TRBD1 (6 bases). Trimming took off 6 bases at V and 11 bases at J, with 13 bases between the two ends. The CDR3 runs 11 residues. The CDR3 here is CASSHRAYAFF. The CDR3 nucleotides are TGTGCCAGCAGCCACAGGGCGTATGCTTTCTTT.

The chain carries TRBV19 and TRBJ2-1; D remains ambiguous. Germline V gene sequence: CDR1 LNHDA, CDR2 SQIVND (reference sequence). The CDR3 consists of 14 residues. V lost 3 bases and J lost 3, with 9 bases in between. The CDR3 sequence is CASSIQSSYNEQFF. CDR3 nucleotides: TGTGCCAGTAGTATCCAGAGTAGCTACAATGAGCAGTTCTTC.

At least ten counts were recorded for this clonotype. The DNA of the CDR3 is TGTGCCACCTCGGCAGTTCAGAACTACAATGAGCAGTTCTTC. It specifies CATSAVQNYNEQFF. The gene calls are TRBV24-1 and TRBJ2-1; D gene ambiguous. The length of the CDR3 is 14 residues. Trimming shortened V by 9 bases and J by 3 bases, and 14 bases separated the two germline ends. CDR1 is KGHDR, CDR2 SFDVKD, per germline.

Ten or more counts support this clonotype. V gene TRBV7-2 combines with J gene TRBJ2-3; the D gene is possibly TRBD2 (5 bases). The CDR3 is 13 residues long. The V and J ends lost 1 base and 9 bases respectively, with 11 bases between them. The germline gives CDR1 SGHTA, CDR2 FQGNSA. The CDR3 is CASSLVGGGTQYF. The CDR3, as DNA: TGTGCCAGCAGCTTAGTTGGAGGAGGAACGCAGTATTTT.